This TCR beta chain originates from a study of beta chain features in type 1 diabetes. Study results and caveats: The study found that naive, central memory and Treg TCRB repertoires appeared more similar in patients than in healthy donors. It was not settled here whether HLA type affects TCRB rearrangement. Patients and controls would share equally any PCR tilt toward shorter templates. Moderately but significantly shorter TCRB CDR3s were found in Type 1 diabetes patients in all four CD4+ subsets.

With respect to this clone: Its antigen is unidentified.

Germline loops: CDR1 MNHEY, CDR2 SVGAGI. The CDR3 loop spans 15 amino acids. The V and J ends lost 1 base and 1 base, in that order; junction bases with no gene match: 1. Each of the sorted populations had a purity greater than 95%. As every portion of the isolated RNA was reverse transcribed, the sequencing read expressed TCRB transcripts. Here immunoSEQ multiplex PCR was the method, and the copy in TCRdb shows in-frame clones only, minus some. The repertoire has under 250,000 clones, 14% of them found once; the top ten carry roughly 0.02%. Sequencing was carried out using naive CD4+ T cells from blood. The clonotype originates from a man in his thirties or forties with type 1 diabetes. This rearrangement joins TRBV6-5 to TRBJ1-1, with TRBD1 matching over 9 bases. CDR3 in DNA: TGTGCCAGCAGTTACTGGGGACAGGGGAACACTGAAGCTTTCTTT. Its translation: CASSYWGQGNTEAFF.